What follows is one TCR beta chain and its context. What it binds is not known. Possible read error: a much larger clone is one base away. It was uncontrolled infection, other autoimmune disease, pregnancy or lactation that excluded patients. Germline V gives CDR1 LGHDT, CDR2 YNNKEL (reference sequence). The CDR3 sequence is 13 residues long. This sample was included in a study of T cells in Graves' hyperthyroidism and ophthalmopathy. Regarding the study as a whole: The blood repertoire included most of the expanded thyroid clonotypes above 0.001.

The TCR beta CDR3 regions underwent amplification using RNA transcripts as the source. In the first-round RT-PCR of the TCR CDR3, the HTBI primer set was used. Each CDR3 protein gets one entry after TCRdb re-called the multiplex PCR reads with MiXCR. This table has about 400,000 distinct CDR3 sequences, around an eighth appearing once. V usage is TRBV3-1 and J usage is TRBJ1-2; possibly TRBD1 for D (5 bases). Sequencing was performed on blood. The TCR originated in a man in his forties or fifties with Graves' ophthalmopathy. CDR3 residues: CAGSRGVNYGYTF. Written as DNA, the CDR3 is TGTGCCGGCAGCCGAGGGGTTAACTATGGCTACACCTTC.